Reported below is one T cell receptor beta chain. Its antigen remains unidentified. The V gene lost 6 bases and the J gene lost 0 bases, with 9 bases spanning the gap. This CDR3 contains 13 residues. Germline V gene sequence: CDR1 WSHSY, CDR2 SAAADI. TCRdb's copy holds only in-frame clones and misses some; the assay was immunoSEQ multiplex PCR. This repertoire shows about 160,000 clones, about 88% found once; its top ten account for less than 6%. This specimen comes from a study of lymphopenia after photon versus proton radiotherapy. Whole-study results and caveats: Post-nadir TCR diversity decline inversely tracked overall survival among those who died. Post-nadir diversity loss with photons came from oligoclonal expansion, particularly CD8+ Temra cells.

This TCR came from a man aged 45-60 years with gastric cancer. This sample comprised peripheral blood, obtained from a patient treated with photon-based radiotherapy. The V call is TRBV10-2, the J call TRBJ2-7; D is unresolved. The CDR3 here is CASRRVGSYEQYF. CDR3 DNA sequence: TGCGCCAGCAGGCGAGTGGGCTCCTACGAGCAGTACTTC.